The T cell receptor (beta chain) described here comes from a study of blood T cell repertoires in COVID-19. The germline gives CDR1 SEHNR, CDR2 FQNEAQ (reference sequence). V dropped 5 bases and J dropped 11 bases, with 15 bases sitting between them. The CDR3 is 12 amino acids. The table came from immunoSEQ multiplex PCR; TCRdb's copy has only in-frame clones and leaves some out. The sample lists approximately 230,000 clones; approximately 90% were seen once. The sample was PBMCs or T cells enriched from blood (not recorded which). The V gene is TRBV7-9, the J gene TRBJ1-1; no clear D gene. This TCR was sampled from a man aged 18 to 29 who had recovered from COVID-19. DNA for the CDR3: TGTGCCAGCAGCCAAAACCACCTGGAGGCTTTCTTT. Protein: CASSQNHLEAFF.